One and the same sample provided the 23 T cell receptor beta chains below, sequenced in a study of T cell changes during pregnancy in multiple sclerosis. TCRdb's copy holds only in-frame clones and misses some; the assay was immunoSEQ multiplex PCR. The sample includes about 31,000 clones, about 91% seen only once; the top ten take 7.9%. The sequencing used CD8+ T cells from peripheral blood mononuclear cells, collected before pregnancy. All receptors come from a female donor with multiple sclerosis, enrolled in a pregnancy study.

The chain recombines TRBV13 with TRBJ2-1, with 11 bases that match TRBD1. J lost 7 bases, V lost 3 bases, and 8 bases had no gene match. The length of the CDR3 is 16 residues. Germline-derived CDR1 and CDR2 are PRHDT and FYEKMQ (reference sequence). This CDR3 reads CASSFTGTGGRNEQFF. CDR3 sequence (DNA): TGTGCCAGCAGCTTCACCGGGACAGGGGGGCGGAATGAGCAGTTCTTC.

The rearrangement joins TRBV9 to TRBJ2-1; D may be TRBD2 (6 bases). The CDR3 totals 14 residues. The V gene's germline CDR1 is SGDLS and CDR2 YYNGEE. V lost 4 bases to trimming and J lost 8 bases, with 16 bases between them. The CDR3 region is CASSLRGLAYEQFF. In DNA, the CDR3 is TGTGCCAGCAGCCTAAGAGGCCTAGCGTATGAGCAGTTCTTC. Looking up the rest from reference TRBV9 and TRBJ2-1 gives the full variable domain: DSGVTQTPKHLITATGQRVTLRCSPRSGDLSVYWYQQSLDQGLQFLIQYYNGEERAKGNILERFSAQQFPDLHSELNLSSLELGDSALYFCASSLRGLAYEQFFGPGTRLTVL.

V usage is TRBV7-9 and J usage is TRBJ2-3, with D uncertain. Germline V lookup: CDR1 SEHNR, CDR2 FQNEAQ (reference sequence). V lost 3 bases and J 3 bases, leaving 4 bases between the germline ends. The CDR3 has 12 residues. The CDR3 region has the DNA TGTGCCAGCAGCTTGGCAACAGATACGCAGTATTTT. Its protein is CASSLATDTQYF.

This sequence joins TRBV9 and TRBJ2-3; the match to TRBD2 covers 15 bases. V shed 0 bases and J 0 bases; nucleotides not matched to a gene: 5. This CDR3 region has 19 residues. CDR1 is SGDLS, CDR2 YYNGEE, per germline. The CDR3 DNA reads TGTGCCAGCAGCGTAGTTCTGGGACTAGCGGGGGGTAGCACAGATACGCAGTATTTT. It specifies CASSVVLGLAGGSTDTQYF.

This rearrangement joins TRBV27 to TRBJ1-5; D unresolved. Per the germline V gene, CDR1 is MNHEY and CDR2 is SMNVEV (reference sequence). Trimming shortened V by 6 bases and J by 5 bases, and 14 bases separated the two germline ends. This CDR3 contains 14 residues. The CDR3 region is CASSHTGRDQPQHF. CDR3 sequence (DNA): TGTGCCAGCAGCCATACTGGGCGCGATCAGCCCCAGCATTTT.

This clone was counted a single time. The chain links TRBV19 to TRBJ1-2; possible D gene TRBD1, 5 bases. The CDR3 is 13 residues long. Germline values: CDR1 LNHDA, CDR2 SQIVND (reference sequence). V gave up 7 bases and J gave up 3 bases, with 12 bases separating them. For the CDR3, the DNA is TGTGCCAGTACCGTAGGGGTCTACTATGGCTACACCTTC. It translates to CASTVGVYYGYTF.

The DNA for the CDR3 is TGTGCCACTCAGGGGGGCAATCAGCCCCAGCATTTT. Protein: CATQGGNQPQHF. The rearrangement links TRBV10-3 to TRBJ1-5; TRBD1 agrees at 7 bases. The CDR3 is made up of 12 amino acids. Germline loops: CDR1 ENHRY, CDR2 SYGVKD. The V segment lost 10 bases and the J segment 2 bases; nucleotides outside the gene matches: 2.

This clone has just one count. The V and J genes are TRBV27 and TRBJ2-7; D may be TRBD1 (7 bases). The length of the CDR3 is 15 residues. V lost 2 bases and J lost 3, with 14 bases in between. CDR1 is MNHEY and CDR2 is SMNVEV in the germline V gene (reference sequence). The CDR3 DNA sequence: TGTGCCAGCAGTTTAGCGGGGACAGAGAACTACGAGCAGTACTTC. Amino acids: CASSLAGTENYEQYF.

The chain joins TRBV18 to TRBJ2-1, with a tentative D call TRBD1 (5 bases). Trimming took 4 bases from V and 8 from J, leaving 21 bases between them. The germline V gene has CDR1 KGHSH and CDR2 LQKENI. This CDR3 has 16 residues. The CDR3 bases are TGTGCCAGCTCACATTCAGGATCCAGGGTCACCGATGAGCAGTTCTTC. Translated: CASSHSGSRVTDEQFF.

J is TRBJ2-7 and V is TRBV7-9, with 8 bases lining up with TRBD2. CDR3 length equals 15 residues. Germline V gene lookup returns CDR1 SEHNR and CDR2 FQNEAQ (reference sequence). The J segment lost 6 bases and the V segment lost 4 bases, leaving 11 bases of the junction unmatched. The CDR3 loop is CASSSSGSASVEQYF. CDR3 nucleotides: TGTGCCAGCAGCTCCAGCGGGAGCGCATCAGTCGAGCAGTACTTC.

This rearrangement joins TRBV6-6 to TRBJ2-7, with 11 nucleotides matching TRBD1. The CDR3 runs 15 residues. Germline CDR1 and CDR2: MNHNY and SVGAGI (reference sequence). With 6 bases clipped from V and 5 bases from J, the junction kept 9 bases outside the gene matches. The CDR3 nucleotides read TGTGCCAGCAGCACCGGACAGGGGGCATTTGACGAGCAGTACTTC. Translation: CASSTGQGAFDEQYF.

The chain carries TRBV4-3 and TRBJ2-7; no reliable D call. The CDR3 covers 13 residues. Germline V gene data show CDR1 as LGHNA and CDR2 as YSLEER. The V end lost 0 bases, the J end lost 0 bases, and 3 bases lay between the germline ends. Here the CDR3 DNA reads TGCGCCAGCAGCCAAGACAGCTCCTACGAGCAGTACTTC. Translation gives CASSQDSSYEQYF.

In its sample, this clone was seen a few times. J is TRBJ2-1 and V is TRBV6-4; D call uncertain. From germline, CDR1 is MRHNA and CDR2 SNTAGT. V lost 2 bases and J 0 bases, leaving 8 bases between the germline ends. CDR3 length equals 15 residues. CDR3 coding DNA: TGTGCCAGCAGTGACGAGTCAAGCTCCTACAATGAGCAGTTCTTC. It encodes CASSDESSSYNEQFF.

The chain recombines TRBV5-1 with TRBJ1-1; the D gene is possibly TRBD1 (5 bases). The CDR3 is made up of 12 amino acids. Germline CDR1 is SGHRS and CDR2 is YFSETQ. The V gene lost 6 bases and the J gene lost 8 bases, with 14 bases spanning the gap. DNA for the CDR3: TGCGCCAGCAACGACTGGGGCCAAGAAGCTTTCTTT. As protein: CASNDWGQEAFF. Using reference TRBV5-1 and TRBJ1-1 for the parts outside the CDR3, the full variable domain is KAGVTQTPRYLIKTRGQQVTLSCSPISGHRSVSWYQQTPGQGLQFLFEYFSETQRNKGNFPGRFSGRQFSNSRSEMNVSTLELGDSALYLCASNDWGQEAFFGQGTRLTVV.

This chain joins TRBV6-5 and TRBJ1-4; TRBD1 agrees at 7 bases. The V gene's germline CDR1 is MNHEY and CDR2 SVGAGI. The CDR3 runs to 15 residues. Trimming cost V 2 bases and J 6 bases; bases outside gene matches: 6. CDR3 sequence reads: CASSYTTGADEKLFF. As DNA, the CDR3 is TGTGCCAGCAGTTACACAACAGGGGCGGATGAAAAACTGTTTTTT.

The gene calls are TRBV15 and TRBJ1-1; 12 nucleotides align to TRBD1. Germline CDR1 is LNHNV and CDR2 is YYDKDF (reference sequence). This CDR3 comprises 16 residues. The V segment lost 5 bases and the J segment 0 bases; nucleotides outside the gene matches: 4. The CDR3 bases are TGTGCCACCAGCCGGGGGGACAGGGGGCTGAACACTGAAGCTTTCTTT. Its translation is CATSRGDRGLNTEAFF. The full variable domain, its missing parts supplied by reference TRBV15 and TRBJ1-1, is DAMVIQNPRYQVTQFGKPVTLSCSQTLNHNVMYWYQQKSSQAPKLLFHYYDKDFNNEADTPDNFQSRRPNTSFCFLDIRSPGLGDTAMYLCATSRGDRGLNTEAFFGQGTRLTVV.

The J gene is TRBJ1-1, the V gene TRBV7-9, with D unclear. V shed 4 bases and J shed 8 bases, with 14 bases lying between them. Germline V CDR1 and CDR2: SEHNR, FQNEAQ (reference sequence). The CDR3 runs to 13 residues. The CDR3 region has the DNA TGTGCCAGCAGCTCCCCATCGGGAGAGGAAGCTTTCTTT. Its translation: CASSSPSGEEAFF. The complete variable domain, with remaining parts taken from reference TRBV7-9 and TRBJ1-1, reads DTGVSQNPRHKITKRGQNVTFRCDPISEHNRLYWYRQTLGQGPEFLTYFQNEAQLEKSRLLSDRFSAERPKGSFSTLEIQRTEQGDSAMYLCASSSPSGEEAFFGQGTRLTVV.

The V and J genes are TRBV7-3 and TRBJ2-3; D may be TRBD2 (7 bases). The CDR3 contains 15 residues. Looked up from germline, CDR1 is SGHTA and CDR2 is FQGTGA. V lost 4 bases to trimming and J lost 2 bases, with 13 bases between them. This CDR3 is CASSSGGPSTDTQYF. The CDR3 nucleotides are TGTGCCAGCAGCTCCGGGGGGCCTTCCACAGATACGCAGTATTTT.

In this sample, this clone turned up a few times. The V call is TRBV28, the J call TRBJ1-2; D not certain. This CDR3 has 15 residues. The V gene lost 4 bases and the J gene lost 3 bases, with 15 bases spanning the gap. The germline V gene has CDR1 MDHEN and CDR2 SYDVKM. The CDR3 spells CASSSEPLDDYGYTF. The CDR3 DNA sequence: TGTGCCAGCAGTTCCGAACCCTTAGATGACTATGGCTACACCTTC.

V is TRBV27 and J is TRBJ2-5, with 8 bases identical to TRBD2. The CDR3 has 15 residues. The V and J ends lost 6 bases and 4 bases, in that order; junction bases with no gene match: 10. Germline assignment: CDR1 MNHEY and CDR2 SMNVEV (reference sequence). Here the CDR3 DNA reads TGTGCCAGCAGCGTATTAGCGGGGTTTGGAGAGACCCAGTACTTC. Encoded protein: CASSVLAGFGETQYF.

The CDR3 region is CASSMVSGGRIEQFF. The CDR3 bases are TGTGCCAGTAGTATGGTGTCGGGAGGGCGAATTGAGCAGTTCTTC. This chain joins TRBV19 and TRBJ2-1; 8 bases are shared with TRBD2. Germline loops: CDR1 LNHDA, CDR2 SQIVND (reference sequence). CDR3 length: 15 residues. V was pared by 3 bases and J by 9 bases, with 10 bases of the junction left unmatched.

Only one count was recorded for this clone. V gene TRBV4-3 combines with J gene TRBJ1-2; D is unclear. The CDR3 consists of 15 residues. V was pared by 0 bases and J by 4 bases, with 12 bases between. Germline CDR1 is LGHNA and CDR2 is YSLEER. CDR3 DNA sequence: TGCGCCAGCAGCCAAGATGTGGGCACCTCCTATGGCTACACCTTC. Residues: CASSQDVGTSYGYTF.

The chain carries TRBV6-5 and TRBJ2-3, with 9 bases identical to TRBD2. The junction had 8 bases not matched to a gene; V was cut back by 7 bases and J by 3 bases. CDR3 length: 15 residues. Per germline, CDR1 MNHEY and CDR2 SVGAGI. The CDR3 loop is CASTYIAGATDTQYF. CDR3 sequence (DNA): TGTGCCAGCACCTACATAGCGGGAGCAACAGATACGCAGTATTTT.